The text below deals with one T cell receptor beta chain. Antigen: not known. These data come from a study of tumor and adjacent non-tumor tissue in lung cancer. On the study more broadly: Stage I to III disease affected roughly 10 men and roughly 5 women aged about 30 to 76. Approximately 4.2 million productive TCRbeta reads were obtained per sample on average. Broader study findings: Significantly higher TCR diversity was found in tumor than normal lung.

This sample's RNA came from whole unsorted tissue. Newly diagnosed lung cancer patients had thoracic surgery in China, August–late 2014, without prior chemotherapy. V shed 4 bases and J shed 8 bases, with 14 bases lying between them. Germline V CDR1 and CDR2: SQVTM, ANQGSEA. The CDR3 length is 13 residues. Three rounds of nested PCR, following a modified ARM-PCR protocol, produced the TCRbeta library. TCRdb re-analysed the multiplex PCR reads in MiXCR, keeping a single row per CDR3 protein. Of some 120,000 distinct CDR3 sequences in the sample, 66% were seen once. The specimen sequenced was lung tumor tissue. The rearrangement links TRBV29-1 to TRBJ1-4, with a weak D call TRBD1 (5 bases). The sequence was collected from a man younger than 40 with non-small cell lung cancer. For the CDR3, the DNA is TGCAGCGTTGGACTCCAGGGTGCGGAAAAACTGTTTTTT. Translation: CSVGLQGAEKLFF.